Each of the 17 T cell receptor beta chains below was sequenced from the same sample in a study of Graves' ophthalmopathy and Graves' hyperthyroidism. The TCR beta CDR3 regions underwent amplification from RNA transcripts. HTBI primers primed a first-round RT-PCR, and a second-round multiplex PCR followed. TCRdb reprocessed the multiplex PCR reads via MiXCR and lists one record per CDR3 protein. The sample has over 650,000 distinct CDR3 sequences, about two fifths seen once. The sequencing sample was made of peripheral blood. The receptors shown here come from an adult man with Graves' ophthalmopathy.

The CDR3 DNA reads TGCAGTGCTAAACAGGGGACCTCCTACGAGCAGTACTTC. Protein: CSAKQGTSYEQYF. The chain links TRBV20-1 to TRBJ2-7; the match to TRBD1 covers 7 bases. From germline, CDR1 is DFQATT and CDR2 SNEGSKA (reference sequence). The J segment lost 0 bases and the V segment lost 4 bases, leaving 3 bases of the junction unmatched. The CDR3 is 13 amino acids.

CDR3 region: CASSDTGTEFETQYF. DNA of the CDR3: TGTGCCAGCAGCGATACCGGGACGGAATTCGAGACCCAGTACTTC. The chain uses TRBV7-9 and TRBJ2-5; D possibly uses TRBD1 or TRBD2 (5 bases each). V was trimmed by 5 bases and J by 5 bases, leaving 18 bases between them. CDR3 length: 15 residues. Germline-derived CDR1 and CDR2 are SEHNR and FQNEAQ (reference sequence).

The chain uses TRBV29-1 and TRBJ1-4; 7 nucleotides agree with TRBD1. Germline V gene data show CDR1 as SQVTM and CDR2 as ANQGSEA. This CDR3 is 14 amino acids long. With V trimmed by 7 bases and J by 2 bases, 7 bases remained unmatched. The CDR3 loop reads CSATEGATNEKLFF. CDR3 coding DNA: TGCAGCGCCACGGAGGGGGCCACTAATGAAAAACTGTTTTTT.

V gene TRBV15 combines with J gene TRBJ1-5; 8 bases fit TRBD1. Trimming removed 3 bases from V and 11 bases from J; junction bases left unmatched: 15. The CDR3 sequence is 16 residues long. CDR1 is LNHNV, CDR2 YYDKDF, per germline (reference sequence). CDR3 bases: TGTGCCACCAGCAGCTCCGGGACAGGCGACTCAGAGACCCAGCATTTT. Translation: CATSSSGTGDSETQHF.

This clonotype was counted between two and nine times. The chain recombines TRBV6-6 with TRBJ1-5; D unclear. Germline values: CDR1 MNHNY, CDR2 SVGAGI (reference sequence). The CDR3 is 15 residues long. Deletions cut 2 bases from V and 4 bases from J, with 12 bases between. As DNA, the CDR3 is TGTGCCAGCAGTTACAATAGGCAGGCTAATCAGCCCCAGCATTTT. Residues: CASSYNRQANQPQHF.

This clonotype was recorded at least ten times. The V call is TRBV3-1, the J call TRBJ1-2; the match to TRBD1 covers 9 bases. In germline, CDR1 is LGHDT, CDR2 YNNKEL (reference sequence). V lost 4 bases to trimming and J lost 8 bases; unmatched junction nucleotides: 5. The CDR3 sequence is 13 residues long. The CDR3 sequence: CASSLGTGLGYTF. In DNA, the CDR3 is TGTGCCAGCAGCCTCGGGACAGGGTTAGGCTACACCTTC.

A note on this clonotype: This clone may be a read error of a much larger clone one base away. This sequence joins TRBV10-3 and TRBJ2-5; D may be TRBD1 (5 bases). V was shortened by 10 bases and J by 5 bases, with 17 bases between the two germline ends. Germline V gene sequence: CDR1 ENHRY, CDR2 SYGVKD. The CDR3 is made up of 13 amino acids. The CDR3 nucleotides read TGTGCCAGCACCCCCAGGAAGGGGGAGACCCAGTACTTC. This translates into CASTPRKGETQYF.

This clonotype was observed many times. The chain combines TRBV24-1 with TRBJ1-3; no clear D gene. Between the trimmed V and J ends, which lost 0 bases and 0 bases, there was a span of 5 bases. The germline CDR1 and CDR2 sequences are KGHDR and SFDVKD. This CDR3 spans 15 amino acids. CDR3: CATSDLRCSGNTIYF. CDR3 in DNA: TGTGCCACCAGTGATTTGCGGTGCTCTGGAAACACCATATATTTT.

There are many counts of this clonotype. CDR3 region: CATSRRGGSGANVLTF. CDR3 coding DNA: TGTGCCACCAGCAGAAGGGGGGGTTCTGGGGCCAACGTCCTGACTTTC. The chain is built from TRBV15 and TRBJ2-6, with D possibly being TRBD2 (7 bases). The CDR3 is made up of 16 amino acids. The germline gives CDR1 LNHNV, CDR2 YYDKDF (reference sequence). V was pared by 2 bases and J by 1 base, with 9 bases between.

This clonotype was found many times. The rearrangement joins TRBV5-8 to TRBJ2-7; maybe TRBD1 (6 bases). In germline, CDR1 is SGHTS, CDR2 YDEGEE. Trimming cost V 1 base and J 2 bases, with 10 bases left between them. The length of the CDR3 is 14 residues. As DNA, the CDR3 is TGTGCCAGCAGCTTGACGGGACACCCCTACGAGCAGTACTTC. Amino acid sequence: CASSLTGHPYEQYF.

The chain carries TRBV7-2 and TRBJ2-2, with D perhaps given as TRBD1 or TRBD2 (5 bases each). The CDR3 is 17 amino acids. Per germline, CDR1 SGHTA and CDR2 FQGNSA. Trimming shortened V by 5 bases and J by 2 bases, and 18 bases separated the two germline ends. The CDR3 loop reads CASSPTSGTGNTGELFF. The CDR3, as DNA: TGTGCCAGCAGCCCCACATCGGGGACGGGTAACACCGGGGAGCTGTTTTTT.

The CDR3 bases are TGTGCCAGCAGTCCAAGTAGCGGGGACAGCTACGAGCAGTACTTC. This translates into CASSPSSGDSYEQYF. J is TRBJ2-7 and V is TRBV7-2, with D tentatively TRBD2 (8 bases). V was cut by 6 bases and J by 3 bases, with 18 bases left in between. Per germline, CDR1 SGHTA and CDR2 FQGNSA. The CDR3 totals 15 residues.

V and J are TRBV6-5 and TRBJ2-5; TRBD1 aligns across 7 bases. The CDR3 loop spans 16 amino acids. Trimming at V came to 4 bases and at J to 2 bases, leaving 10 bases not matched to a gene. Germline CDR1 reads MNHEY; CDR2 reads SVGAGI. CDR3 residues: CASSSTGAGTQETQYF. In DNA, the CDR3 is TGTGCCAGCAGTTCCACAGGGGCAGGGACGCAAGAGACCCAGTACTTC.

As for this clonotype: One base away lies a much larger clone, so this may be a sequencing read error. The chain couples TRBV7-9 to TRBJ2-2, with 11 bases identical to TRBD2. The trim removed 5 bases at V and 0 bases at J, leaving 5 bases unmatched. The CDR3 totals 17 residues. Germline assignment: CDR1 SEHNR and CDR2 FQNEAQ (reference sequence). As DNA, the CDR3 is TGTGCCAGCAGCCCACTAGCGGGAGCACCGAACACCGGGGAGCTGTTTTTT. This gives the protein CASSPLAGAPNTGELFF.

This clonotype was counted between two and nine times. This sequence joins TRBV6-1 and TRBJ1-2; the D gene is possibly TRBD1 (5 bases). V lost 5 bases and J 4 bases, leaving 14 bases between the germline ends. CDR1 is MNHNS, CDR2 SASEGT, per germline. This CDR3 region has 14 residues. The CDR3 spells CASSLRDRVYGYTF. The CDR3 DNA reads TGTGCCAGCAGTCTCCGGGACCGCGTCTATGGCTACACCTTC.

This clonotype was detected many times. CDR3 sequence reads: CASTAERQGNSPLHF. In DNA form, the CDR3 reads TGTGCCAGCACCGCAGAACGGCAGGGGAATTCACCCCTCCACTTT. This chain joins TRBV10-3 and TRBJ1-6, with D tentatively TRBD1 (6 bases). The V end lost 10 bases, the J end lost 7 bases, and 20 bases lay between the germline ends. Per the germline V gene, CDR1 is ENHRY and CDR2 is SYGVKD. The CDR3 spans 15 residues.

In its sample, this clonotype was seen many times. The chain links TRBV9 to TRBJ1-1, with 12 bases that match TRBD1. This CDR3 spans 16 amino acids. The germline gives CDR1 SGDLS, CDR2 YYNGEE. V lost 3 bases to trimming and J lost 3 bases; unmatched junction nucleotides: 6. Written as DNA, the CDR3 is TGTGCCAGCAGCGCTCGAGGGGACAGGGGGCACACTGAAGCTTTCTTT. Translation gives CASSARGDRGHTEAFF.